This T cell receptor (beta chain) was found in a study of blood T cell repertoires in COVID-19 (TCRdb year 2020). Study-wide context: The collaborator samples originated in the United States, Italy and Spain and spanned the acute and convalescent phases of COVID-19. The prospective study material was composed of cDNA or gDNA derived from T cells, B-cell-depleted T cells, or PBMCs. The dataset comprised deeply sampled blood TCRbeta repertoires from subjects exposed to, actively infected with, or recovered from COVID-19. The repertoires were released in a freely available public database intended as a resource for research on the immune response to SARS-CoV-2. Samples were obtained from the ongoing ImmuneRACE study (first 160 participants) and from about 1,300 subjects provided by 6 global collaborators. A de-identified subject ID, COVID-19 status, age in years and sex were almost always included in the sample metadata. HLA class I and class II types, where available, came from metadata supplied by the sample provider rather than from assay-based typing. Here is what the overall study found, with its caveats: The quantity of clinical and demographic metadata differed by source and by participant and was supplied without curation.

Concerning this clone: Its antigen is unknown. No much larger clone is present one base from it, and per-base qualities are unavailable.

Taken from cysteine to phenylalanine, the CDR3 has 13 residues. The sequence is cut down to CDR3 DNA, 39 bases in frame from base 1. Cut back by 5 bases and 1 base, the V and J ends lie 8 bases apart. From a lookup of the germline V gene, CDR1 and CDR2 are MGHRA and YSYEKL. Collaborating institutions collected whole blood in K2EDTA tubes following their own protocols. Collaborator samples were shipped for TCRbeta analysis as frozen whole blood, isolated PBMCs, or DNA extracted from either sample type. TCRbeta CDR3 regions were amplified from genomic DNA by means of the immunoSEQ Assay, a bias-controlled multiplex PCR. As for the original processing: Within the assay, amplification of reference gene primers was used to estimate how many nucleated cells each sample contained. To quantify the absolute abundance of each unique TCRbeta CDR3 rearrangement, sequence reads were collapsed and filtered. For each sample, productive Simpson clonality was calculated as the square root of Simpson's diversity index across productive rearrangements. As stored in TCRdb, this immuneACCESS dataset retains in-frame rearrangements with V and J assigned. A fraction of the clones does not appear; measured against another copy, unresolved V genes explain less than half of the discrepancy, and the remainder lacks a known reason. V and J calls and clone size are copied from that table; D and trimming were computed from the DNA. Across this sample there are about 130,000 clones, with around 78% seen only once. The ten most abundant clones make up 10% to 11% of the sample.

In this chain, TRBV4-1 is recombined with TRBJ1-1, with TRBD1 tentatively as D gene (5 bases match). The TCR was taken from a human donor in a cohort sampled during active COVID-19. Sequencing was done on a sample of peripheral blood. The DNA sequence reads TGCGCCAGCAGCTCCGGGGGGAACACTGAAGCTTTCTTT. Its translation reads: CASSSGGNTEAFF.